Presented here are 27 T cell receptor beta chains from one specimen sequenced in a study of blood T cells in healthy people across ages. PCR was performed a second time for roughly 7 to 12 cycles using a sample-barcoded 5' primer and a J-beta primer mix. TCRdb re-analysed the 5' RACE reads in MiXCR, keeping a single row per CDR3 protein. The sample contains 1 million or so distinct CDR3 sequences, more than 35% of which appear only once. The sample comprised blood. All receptors come from a woman aged 60-70 years in good health.

This clonotype was found a few times. The gene calls are TRBV20-1 and TRBJ2-7; 7 bases line up with TRBD2. In germline, CDR1 is DFQATT, CDR2 SNEGSKA (reference sequence). The CDR3 runs 14 residues. With V trimmed by 6 bases and J by 0 bases, 8 bases remained unmatched. The CDR3 protein is CSALSGLLSYEQYF. The CDR3 bases are TGCAGTGCCCTTAGCGGGTTACTCTCCTACGAGCAGTACTTC.

Comments on this clonotype: Because the CDR3's place on the DNA is in doubt, the DNA is left out and the CDR3 is given as listed by TCRdb. The genes are TRBV9 and TRBJ2-2; no DNA check was done on the table's D call, TRBD1. Inclusive of both ends, the CDR3 amounts to 16 amino acids. Per germline, CDR1 SGDLS and CDR2 YYNGEE. CDR3 residues: CASSFGPGPDTGELFF.

The chain has TRBV5-1 and TRBJ1-1; 7 nucleotides line up with TRBD1. V trimming: 1 base; J trimming: 4 bases; junction bases outside the gene matches: 13. This CDR3 spans 17 amino acids. Germline lookup yields CDR1 SGHRS and CDR2 YFSETQ. CDR3 in amino acids: CASSLYLRGDSSTEAFF. DNA of the CDR3: TGCGCCAGCAGCTTGTATCTTCGCGGGGACAGTAGCACTGAAGCTTTCTTT.

The CDR3 reads CASSIMTSGFGDTQYF. DNA of the CDR3: TGCGCCAGCAGCATAATGACTAGCGGGTTTGGAGATACGCAGTATTTT. The genes are TRBV5-1 and TRBJ2-3; the match to TRBD2 covers 10 bases. In germline, CDR1 is SGHRS, CDR2 YFSETQ. This CDR3 is built from 16 residues. V shed 4 bases and J 5 bases; nucleotides not matched to a gene: 10.

This clonotype was found once. V is TRBV29-1 and J is TRBJ2-7; maybe TRBD1 (6 bases). Germline loops: CDR1 SQVTM, CDR2 ANQGSEA. V was trimmed by 2 bases and J by 5 bases, leaving 16 bases between them. CDR3 length: 14 amino acids. The CDR3 DNA reads as TGCAGCGTTGAACGGCAGGGGTCGGGTGACGAGCAGTACTTC. This codes for CSVERQGSGDEQYF.

This clonotype was seen more than once but under ten times. The V call is TRBV25-1, the J call TRBJ2-1; 8 bases agree with TRBD2. This CDR3 has 17 amino acids. J was trimmed by 3 bases and V by 3 bases; bases with no gene match: 10. CDR1 MGHDK and CDR2 SYGVNS come from the germline V gene. The CDR3 spells CASSDPKPGLDYNEQFF. The CDR3 DNA is TGTGCCAGCAGTGACCCCAAACCGGGACTAGACTACAATGAGCAGTTCTTC.

This clonotype was observed a single time. The CDR3 sequence is CASRLQTGCEQYF. DNA for the CDR3: TGCGCCAGCAGATTACAAACGGGGTGCGAGCAGTACTTC. The J gene is TRBJ2-7, the V gene TRBV5-1; weak D call: TRBD2 (5 bases). The CDR3 is made up of 13 amino acids. Germline CDR1 and CDR2: SGHRS and YFSETQ. The V end was cut by 5 bases, the J end by 6 bases, with 15 bases between.

The chain joins TRBV9 to TRBJ2-3; 7 positions match TRBD1. Per the germline V gene, CDR1 is SGDLS and CDR2 is YYNGEE. This CDR3 spans 17 amino acids. V shed 3 bases and J 3 bases; nucleotides not matched to a gene: 13. The CDR3 here is CASSDPRGLEWTDTQYF. CDR3 in DNA: TGTGCCAGCAGCGACCCTAGGGGGCTGGAGTGGACAGATACGCAGTATTTT.

The V gene is TRBV20-1, the J gene TRBJ1-2, with D perhaps TRBD1 (5 bases). The CDR3 length is 10 residues. CDR1 is DFQATT, CDR2 SNEGSKA, per germline (reference sequence). V lost 4 bases, J lost 12 bases, and 12 bases lay in between. CDR3 DNA sequence: TGCAGTGCTACAGGGTCCGGCCACACCTTC. Amino acid sequence: CSATGSGHTF.

In this sample, this clonotype turned up a few times. CDR3 sequence: CSVVGGDSYEQYF. CDR3 in DNA: TGCAGCGTTGTTGGCGGGGACTCCTACGAGCAGTACTTC. The V call is TRBV29-1, the J call TRBJ2-7; weak D call: TRBD2 (6 bases). Trimming removed 4 bases from V and 0 bases from J, with 10 bases in between. Germline V CDR1 and CDR2: SQVTM, ANQGSEA. This CDR3 has 13 amino acids.

CDR3 region: CASSRGTSGILEQYF. CDR3 coding DNA: TGTGCCAGCAGCCGTGGGACTAGCGGGATTCTCGAGCAGTACTTC. This rearrangement joins TRBV14 to TRBJ2-7, with TRBD2 matching over 13 bases. The CDR3 is 15 residues long. V was pared by 4 bases and J by 6 bases, with 6 bases of the junction left unmatched. Germline CDR1 and CDR2: SGHDN and FVKESK.

This clonotype was observed a handful of times. The chain couples TRBV7-6 to TRBJ2-1, with 8 bases identical to TRBD1. The J call may not be correct, given that the DNA end is closer to TRBJ2-7. The CDR3 contains 13 residues. Germline V gives CDR1 SGHVS, CDR2 FNYEAQ. The CDR3 coding sequence is TGTGCCAGCAGCTCCCACAGGGGGTCCGAGCAGTACTTC. Translated, it gives CASSSHRGSEQYF.

The chain links TRBV7-2 to TRBJ2-7; 9 nucleotides align to TRBD1. Germline assignment: CDR1 SGHTA and CDR2 FQGNSA. The ends lost 5 bases at V and 1 base at J; junction bases unmatched: 9. There are 16 residues in the CDR3. The CDR3 nucleotides are TGTGCCAGCAGCCACCAACCGGGACAGGGTTCCTACGAGCAGTACTTC. Translation gives CASSHQPGQGSYEQYF.

This clonotype was seen many times. The rearrangement joins TRBV20-1 to TRBJ1-6; TRBD1 matches at 9 bases. In germline, CDR1 is DFQATT, CDR2 SNEGSKA (reference sequence). J lost 8 bases, V lost 3 bases, and 2 bases had no gene match. The CDR3 contains 13 residues. The CDR3 reads CSARGQGDSPLHF. Written as DNA, the CDR3 is TGCAGTGCTAGGGGACAGGGCGATTCACCCCTCCACTTT.

This chain joins TRBV5-4 and TRBJ2-7, with a tentative D call TRBD2 (5 bases). This CDR3 is 15 amino acids long. Germline loops: CDR1 SGHNT, CDR2 YYREEE (reference sequence). The ends were cut back, 6 bases at V and 0 bases at J, with 16 bases in the middle. CDR3 sequence: CASNSRTGGSYEQYF. CDR3 nucleotides: TGTGCCAGCAATAGCCGGACCGGAGGCTCCTACGAGCAGTACTTC.

In its sample, this clonotype was seen a few times. The chain links TRBV6-5 to TRBJ2-7, with D possibly matching TRBD2 (5 bases). V gave up 0 bases and J gave up 5 bases, with 11 bases separating them. Germline CDR1 reads MNHEY; CDR2 reads SVGAGI. There are 14 residues in the CDR3. CDR3 amino acids: CASSYSILGDEQYF. The CDR3 DNA is TGTGCCAGCAGTTACTCAATACTCGGGGACGAGCAGTACTTC.

The rearrangement uses TRBV9 and TRBJ2-1, with 8 bases aligning to TRBD2. The J call is uncertain, as TRBJ2-7 better fits the DNA end. The CDR3 loop spans 15 amino acids. Germline-derived CDR1 and CDR2 are SGDLS and YYNGEE. CDR3 DNA sequence: TGTGCCAGCAGCCCCGGGACTAGTAACTACAATGAGCAGTACTTC. It yields the protein CASSPGTSNYNEQYF.

This clonotype was seen a few times. The V and J genes are TRBV7-2 and TRBJ2-5; tentative D call: TRBD1 (5 bases). V was clipped by 6 bases and J by 5 bases, with 16 bases between them. The CDR3 extends over 14 amino acids. Per the germline V gene, CDR1 is SGHTA and CDR2 is FQGNSA. The CDR3 protein is CASSQWGFGETQYF. CDR3 sequence (DNA): TGTGCCAGCAGTCAGTGGGGCTTTGGGGAGACCCAGTACTTC.

CDR3 bases: TGTGCCAGCAGTAAAGGACAGAACCCAGAGACCCAGTACTTC. This sequence encodes CASSKGQNPETQYF. The chain links TRBV27 to TRBJ2-5, with a weak D call TRBD1 (6 bases). Trimming stripped 5 bases from V and 4 bases from J, with 14 bases between. The CDR3 has 14 residues. From germline, CDR1 is MNHEY and CDR2 SMNVEV (reference sequence).

The chain links TRBV12-3 or TRBV12-4 to TRBJ1-1; D not resolved. V was pared by 2 bases and J by 1 base, with 8 bases between. The CDR3 spans 14 residues. The CDR3 DNA reads as TGTGCCAGCAGTTTATGGTCCCGGAACACTGAAGCTTTCTTT. Translation: CASSLWSRNTEAFF.

This clonotype was recorded a few times. CDR3 sequence (DNA): TGCAGTGCTAGGGCTAGTGGGTCAGAGACCCAGTACTTC. Protein: CSARASGSETQYF. The chain uses TRBV20-1 and TRBJ2-5; D unresolved. CDR1 and CDR2 from the germline V gene are DFQATT and SNEGSKA (reference sequence). This CDR3 region has 13 residues. The V gene lost 3 bases and the J gene lost 4 bases, with 12 bases spanning the gap.

The gene calls are TRBV7-3 and TRBJ2-3; D uncertain. In germline, CDR1 is SGHTA, CDR2 FQGTGA. The V end was cut by 5 bases, the J end by 5 bases, with 14 bases between. The CDR3 sequence is 14 residues long. CDR3 bases: TGTGCCAGCAGCGATATGGGTGGAAAAGATACGCAGTATTTT. This sequence encodes CASSDMGGKDTQYF.

The chain employs TRBV2 and TRBJ1-5, with D tentatively TRBD1 (6 bases). Deletions cut 2 bases from V and 4 bases from J, with 12 bases between. CDR1 is SNHLY, CDR2 FYNNEI, per germline. The CDR3 has 15 amino acids. CDR3 bases: TGTGCCAGCAGTGAAAGGGGGGCGATTAATCAGCCCCAGCATTTT. Protein product: CASSERGAINQPQHF. The full variable domain, in which reference TRBV2 and TRBJ1-5 provide the parts outside the CDR3, is EPEVTQTPSHQVTQMGQEVILRCVPISNHLYFYWYRQILGQKVEFLVSFYNNEISEKSEIFDDQFSVERPDGSNFTLKIRSTKLEDSAMYFCASSERGAINQPQHFGDGTRLSIL.

This clonotype was seen a handful of times. The chain links TRBV12-3 or TRBV12-4 to TRBJ2-1; 7 nucleotides line up with TRBD1. V lost 7 bases and J lost 2; bases outside the gene matches: 5. This CDR3 spans 14 amino acids. CDR3 in amino acids: CASILGQAYNEQFF. The DNA of the CDR3 is TGTGCCAGCATTCTTGGACAGGCCTACAATGAGCAGTTCTTC.

This clonotype was recorded only once. This chain links TRBV7-6 with TRBJ2-5; D might be TRBD1 (6 bases). Trimming pared 0 bases from V and 6 bases from J, leaving 23 bases between. The germline gives CDR1 SGHVS, CDR2 FNYEAQ. The CDR3 has 18 residues. The CDR3 DNA follows: TGTGCCAGCAGCTTAGCAGCCCGCGCGCAGGTTCAGGGGCAGACCCAGTACTTC. It is translated as CASSLAARAQVQGQTQYF.

J is TRBJ2-1 and V is TRBV5-1, with D tentatively TRBD2 (6 bases). Germline CDR1 and CDR2: SGHRS and YFSETQ. This CDR3 region has 16 residues. V lost 1 base and J 6 bases, leaving 17 bases between the germline ends. The CDR3 region has the DNA TGCGCCAGCAGCTTGTACGGACTCGTCGGGGGCAATGAGCAGTTCTTC. Translated, it gives CASSLYGLVGGNEQFF.

This clonotype came up a few times. J is TRBJ2-3 and V is TRBV6-5; TRBD2 might be the D (5 bases). The germline V gene encodes CDR1 MNHEY and CDR2 SVGAGI. The CDR3 loop spans 15 amino acids. Trimming removed 0 bases at V and 5 bases at J, with 12 bases between. CDR3 residues: CASSYSEGWEDTQYF. The CDR3 coding sequence is TGTGCCAGCAGTTACTCTGAGGGATGGGAAGATACGCAGTATTTT.